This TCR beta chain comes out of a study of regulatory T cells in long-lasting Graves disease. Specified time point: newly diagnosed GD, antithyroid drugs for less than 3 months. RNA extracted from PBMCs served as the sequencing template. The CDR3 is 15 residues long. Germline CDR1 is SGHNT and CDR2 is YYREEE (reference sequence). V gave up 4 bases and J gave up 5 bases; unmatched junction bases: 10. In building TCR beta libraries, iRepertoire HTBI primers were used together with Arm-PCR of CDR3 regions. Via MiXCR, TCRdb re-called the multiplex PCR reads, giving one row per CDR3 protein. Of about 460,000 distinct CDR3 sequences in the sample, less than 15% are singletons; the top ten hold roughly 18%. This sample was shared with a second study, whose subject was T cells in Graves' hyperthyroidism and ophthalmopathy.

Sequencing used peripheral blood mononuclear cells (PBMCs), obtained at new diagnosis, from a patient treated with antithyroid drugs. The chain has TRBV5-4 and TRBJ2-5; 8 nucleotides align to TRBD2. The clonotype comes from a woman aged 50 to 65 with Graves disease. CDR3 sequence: CASSAGTRGHETQYF. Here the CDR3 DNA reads TGTGCCAGCAGCGCGGGGACTAGAGGGCACGAGACCCAGTACTTC. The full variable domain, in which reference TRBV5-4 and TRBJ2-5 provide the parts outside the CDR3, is ETGVTQSPTHLIKTRGQQVTLRCSSQSGHNTVSWYQQALGQGPQFIFQYYREEENGRGNFPPRFSGLQFPNYSSELNVNALELDDSALYLCASSAGTRGHETQYFGPGTRLLVL.